A single T cell receptor beta chain is shown here with its context. These data come from a study of cytomegalovirus exposure and HLA in healthy donors. The PCR ran on 60 Vbeta and 13 Jbeta primers. Assay: immunoSEQ multiplex PCR; the TCRdb copy retains only in-frame clones and omits some. Found here are 140,000 to 150,000 clones, roughly 80% of them singletons; the top ten hold approximately 2.9%. The sequenced sample was PBMCs. This receptor was identified in a woman between 25 and 40 years old in good health and CMV-seronegative.

This chain's CDR3 is CASSSGTGMNTEAFF. The CDR3 DNA sequence: TGTGCCAGCAGCTCCGGAACAGGGATGAACACTGAAGCTTTCTTT. The chain carries TRBV11-2 and TRBJ1-1; TRBD1 is a possible D gene (6 bases). The CDR3 loop spans 15 amino acids. Germline V gene sequence: CDR1 SGHAT, CDR2 FQNNGV. V lost 4 bases to trimming and J lost 0 bases, with 12 bases between them.